This is a list of T cell receptor beta chains from one sample in a study of control samples from healthy donors and cancer patients. Data came from immunoSEQ multiplex PCR; TCRdb stores just in-frame clones and leaves some out. The top ten clones hold around 0.8% of a sample with 46,000 or so clones, around nine tenths of them seen once. The sample was PBMCs. The receptors derive from a young man with colorectal cancer. CDR3s include the opening cysteine and the closing phenylalanine or tryptophan. Each record gives: J gene, clone size, D gene, V gene, CDR3 protein, CDR3 DNA. A D gene is named only where the DNA matches it firmly. Expanded clones get a size class; other rows say once, few or many, or leave the size out.

>TRBJ1-1|.|.|TRBV11-2
CASSFSGDTEAFF
TGTGCCAGCAGCTTTTCAGGGGACACTGAAGCTTTCTTT
>TRBJ1-1|.|TRBD1|TRBV19
CATRDSPLNTEAFF
TGTGCCACCCGGGACAGCCCTTTGAACACTGAAGCTTTCTTT
>TRBJ1-1|.|.|TRBV21-1
CASSKALGARPPGLPQEAFF
TGTGCCAGCAGCAAAGCGCTCGGAGCGCGACCTCCGGGCCTCCCCCAGGAAGCTTTCTTT
>TRBJ1-6|.|.|TRBV30
CAWSRGRDNSPLHF
TGTGCCTGGAGTAGGGGTAGGGATAATTCACCCCTCCACTTT
>TRBJ1-1|.|TRBD1|TRBV14
CASSQKQGAMNTEAFF
TGTGCCAGCAGCCAAAAGCAGGGGGCCATGAACACTGAAGCTTTCTTT
>TRBJ2-4|.|.|TRBV4-1
CASSHEDRPQWLLAKNIQYF
TGCGCCAGCAGCCACGAAGACAGGCCCCAATGGCTGCTGGCCAAAAACATTCAGTACTTC
>TRBJ1-5|.|.|TRBV12-5
CASGFGGGVGEPQHF
TGTGCTAGTGGTTTCGGAGGGGGAGTCGGCGAGCCCCAGCATTTT
>TRBJ2-4|.|.|TRBV19
CASSIGGRRDIQYF
TGTGCCAGTAGTATAGGAGGGCGACGGGACATTCAGTACTTC
>TRBJ1-2|once|.|TRBV30
CAWSFRPRTF
TGTGCCTGGAGTTTTAGGCCCCGCACCTTC
>TRBJ2-3|.|TRBD2|TRBV18
CATQGLAGTDTQYF
TGTGCCACCCAGGGACTAGCGGGAACAGATACGCAGTATTTT
>TRBJ2-1|.|TRBD1|TRBV13
CASSLGTGGHNEQFF
TGTGCCAGCAGCCTAGGGACAGGGGGGCACAATGAGCAGTTCTTC
>TRBJ1-1|.|.|TRBV7-2
CASSLAEETATEAFF
TGTGCCAGCAGCCTAGCTGAGGAAACGGCCACTGAAGCTTTCTTT
>TRBJ2-7|.|.|TRBV27
CASSLALSYEQYF
TGTGCCAGCAGTTTAGCACTTTCCTACGAGCAGTACTTC
>TRBJ2-5|.|.|TRBV11-3
CASSLGGDPQETQYF
TGTGCCAGCAGCTTAGGAGGGGACCCTCAAGAGACCCAGTACTTC
>TRBJ1-1|.|.|TRBV19
CASSSKGYGYGAFF
TGTGCCAGTAGTTCAAAGGGTTACGGTTATGGAGCTTTCTTT
>TRBJ2-7|.|.|TRBV11-2
CASSFPRESYEQYF
TGTGCCAGCAGCTTCCCAAGGGAATCTTACGAGCAGTACTTC
>TRBJ1-6|.|TRBD1|TRBV30
CAWSVTGGAGSPLHF
TGTGCCTGGAGTGTCACAGGGGGCGCCGGGTCACCCCTCCACTTT
>TRBJ2-1|.|.|TRBV18
CASSPSTEQFF
TGTGCCAGCTCACCTAGTACCGAGCAGTTCTTC
>TRBJ2-1|few|.|TRBV6-4
CASSDWSGDSYNEQFF
TGTGCCAGCAGTGACTGGTCAGGGGACTCCTACAATGAGCAGTTCTTC
>TRBJ1-1|.|TRBD1|TRBV28
CASSFRTGSDTEAFF
TGTGCCAGCAGTTTCCGGACAGGGTCAGACACTGAAGCTTTCTTT
>TRBJ1-6|.|.|TRBV9
CASSPRGVNSPLHF
TGTGCCAGCAGCCCCCGCGGGGTCAATTCACCCCTCCACTTT
>TRBJ1-1|.|.|TRBV6-2/TRBV6-3
CASSSVMNTEAFF
TGTGCCAGCAGTTCGGTGATGAACACTGAAGCTTTCTTT
>TRBJ1-5|.|.|TRBV4-1
CASSQPGQTNQPQHF
TGCGCCAGCAGCCAACCCGGACAGACAAATCAGCCCCAGCATTTT
>TRBJ1-6|.|.|TRBV6-4
CASSANWDSPLHF
TGTGCCAGCTCCGCTAATTGGGATTCACCCCTCCACTTT
>TRBJ1-2|.|.|TRBV24-1
CATSDPDGAKNGYTF
TGTGCCACCAGTGACCCGGACGGTGCAAAGAATGGCTACACCTTC
>TRBJ2-7|.|.|TRBV6-6
CASSYSPGLTYEQYF
TGTGCCAGCAGTTACTCGCCAGGGTTGACCTACGAGCAGTACTTC
>TRBJ2-7|.|.|TRBV12-3/TRBV12-4
CASMGEPKTSF
TGTGCCAGCATGGGGGAACCCAAGACATCCTTC
>TRBJ1-4|once|.|TRBV6-6
CASSYSNVRNEKLFF
TGTGCCAGCAGTTACTCTAACGTGCGGAATGAAAAACTGTTTTTT
>TRBJ2-7|few|.|TRBV10-3
CAIRPGPSYEQYF
TGTGCCATCAGACCGGGCCCTTCCTACGAGCAGTACTTC
>TRBJ2-5|.|.|TRBV6-5
CVTTKNQETQYF
TGTGTCACGACGAAGAACCAAGAGACCCAGTACTTC
>TRBJ1-4|.|.|TRBV7-8
CASSLAAGRVGEKLFF
TGTGCCAGCAGCTTAGCTGCCGGGCGCGTCGGAGAAAAACTGTTTTTT
>TRBJ1-6|.|.|TRBV5-5
CASSFIRGDSPLHF
TGTGCCAGCAGCTTCATTAGGGGAGATTCACCCCTCCACTTT
>TRBJ2-1|.|.|TRBV5-4
CASSLPPYNEQFF
TGTGCCAGCAGCTTGCCTCCCTACAATGAGCAGTTCTTC
>TRBJ1-1|.|TRBD1|TRBV19
CASTRTGSYSNTEAFF
TGTGCCAGTACAAGGACAGGGTCTTATTCGAACACTGAAGCTTTCTTT
>TRBJ2-1|few|.|TRBV11-3
CASSPDSGSEEQFF
TGTGCCAGCAGCCCGGACAGCGGATCGGAAGAGCAGTTCTTC
>TRBJ2-1|.|.|TRBV5-1
CASSLVGGSYNEQFF
TGCGCCAGCAGCTTGGTGGGCGGCTCCTACAATGAGCAGTTCTTC
>TRBJ2-2|.|.|TRBV5-4
CASSSQIPGELFF
TGTGCCAGCAGCTCGCAAATCCCCGGGGAGCTGTTTTTT
>TRBJ1-3|.|.|TRBV7-6
CASSLGTGGATGNTIYF
TGTGCCAGCAGCTTAGGAACTGGGGGCGCAACTGGAAACACCATATATTTT
>TRBJ2-6|once|.|TRBV9
CASSPSGGGLSGANVLTF
TGTGCCAGCAGCCCTAGTGGCGGGGGCCTCTCTGGGGCCAACGTCCTGACTTTC
>TRBJ1-5|.|.|TRBV21-1
CASSNLLGTDNSNQPQHF
TGTGCCAGCAGCAACCTATTAGGGACGGATAATAGCAATCAGCCCCAGCATTTT
>TRBJ2-3|.|.|TRBV12-3/TRBV12-4
CASSLADTQYF
TGTGCCAGCAGTTTGGCCGATACGCAGTATTTT
>TRBJ1-3|.|.|TRBV30
CAWNVGTGYTPSGNTIYF
TGTGCCTGGAACGTTGGAACAGGGTATACACCCTCTGGAAACACCATATATTTT
>TRBJ1-3|.|TRBD1|TRBV29-1
CSVDQGQAGNTIYF
TGCAGCGTTGATCAGGGACAGGCTGGAAACACCATATATTTT
>TRBJ2-3|few|.|TRBV5-1
CASSHKGRTQYF
TGCGCCAGCAGCCACAAGGGGCGTACGCAGTATTTT
>TRBJ2-1|.|TRBD1|TRBV30
CAWSVTGQGPYNEQFF
TGTGCCTGGAGTGTTACAGGACAGGGCCCATACAATGAGCAGTTCTTC
>TRBJ2-1|.|.|TRBV7-8
CASSLIQGGPLFF
TGTGCCAGCAGCTTAATTCAGGGGGGGCCCTTGTTCTTC
>TRBJ2-1|.|.|TRBV12-5
CASGLATGLFF
TGTGCTAGTGGTTTGGCGACAGGTCTGTTCTTC
>TRBJ2-7|.|TRBD2|TRBV27
CASTPRGGRTVNEQYF
TGTGCCAGCACTCCCCGGGGGGGACGGACGGTAAACGAGCAGTACTTC
>TRBJ1-1|.|.|TRBV7-2
CASSTEGGRTEAFF
TGTGCCAGCAGCACTGAAGGGGGACGGACTGAAGCTTTCTTT
>TRBJ2-1|.|.|TRBV30
CAWRMGPGQRGPYNEQFF
TGTGCCTGGAGGATGGGGCCCGGACAGCGGGGCCCCTACAATGAGCAGTTCTTC
>TRBJ1-3|.|.|TRBV25-1
CASNGGLRGNTIYF
TGTGCCAGCAATGGGGGGCTCAGAGGAAACACCATATATTTT
>TRBJ2-3|.|TRBD1|TRBV5-1
CASSSFDRDGSDTQYF
TGCGCCAGCAGCTCGTTTGACAGGGACGGATCAGATACGCAGTATTTT
>TRBJ1-5|.|.|TRBV7-2
CASSLARASNQPQHF
TGTGCCAGCAGCTTAGCCAGGGCTAGCAATCAGCCCCAGCATTTT
>TRBJ1-5|.|TRBD1|TRBV6-1
CASSEGDRFYQPQHF
TGTGCCAGCAGTGAAGGGGACAGGTTTTATCAGCCCCAGCATTTT
>TRBJ1-2|few|.|TRBV7-9
CASSFSGARGIYGYTF
TGTGCCAGCAGCTTCAGCGGGGCCCGAGGGATATATGGCTACACCTTC